This record looks at one TCR beta chain sequence and its context. Original processing notes: Estimation of nucleated cell counts relied on the amplification of reference gene primers. Assay used: immunoSEQ multiplex PCR; TCRdb lists only in-frame clones, some missing. V and J calls and clone size are as listed in that table; D and trimming were resolved from the DNA. The profile shows about 240,000 clones, 80% to 85% of them singletons. This record belongs to a study of blood T cell repertoires in COVID-19. Across the whole study: Researchers got acute and convalescent COVID-19 samples from the United States, Italy and Spain. PBMCs, B-cell-depleted T cells, or T cells provided the cDNA or gDNA that made up the material.

The CDR3 loop spans 13 amino acids. Germline CDR1 KGHSH, CDR2 LQKENI. Trimming took 1 base from V and 2 from J, leaving 5 bases between them. V usage is TRBV18 and J usage is TRBJ1-1; D unclear. The origin of this receptor is a woman in her fifties or sixties with active or convalescent COVID-19. Sequencing was performed on peripheral blood. CDR3 amino acids: CASSPQANTEAFF. DNA for the CDR3: TGTGCCAGCTCACCACAAGCTAACACTGAAGCTTTCTTT.